Here is one T cell receptor beta chain with its context. This record belongs to a study of blood T cells in healthy people across ages. Germline V lookup: CDR1 DFQATT, CDR2 SNEGSKA (reference sequence). This CDR3 contains 14 residues. Through a sample-barcoded 5' primer and a J-beta primer mix, a second PCR was run for about 6 to 11 cycles. TCRdb redid the calling of the 5' RACE reads with MiXCR, one entry per CDR3 protein. Of about 970,000 distinct CDR3 sequences in the sample, about 51% were seen once. The specimen sequenced was blood. The genes are TRBV20-1 and TRBJ2-5; no firm D call. The J call may be in error: the DNA end matches TRBJ2-7 better. The source of this sequence is a woman aged 60 to 75 in good health. The CDR3 DNA follows: TGCAGTGCTAGACCGGATGAAAGGTCCTACGAGCAGTACTTC. It is translated as CSARPDERSYEQYF.